This is a list of T cell receptor beta chains from one sample in a study of response to subunit inactivated influenza vaccine. TCRdb used MiXCR to reprocess the RT-PCR reads, holding one entry per CDR3 protein. The sample lists 400,000 to 650,000 distinct CDR3 sequences; roughly 7.9% were seen once. This specimen consisted of PBMCs from blood, obtained roughly 24 months after vaccination. The source of these receptors is a man aged 50 to 75 who received an inactivated influenza vaccine. Both conserved end residues are part of each CDR3. A D gene is named only where the DNA matches it firmly. Size is omitted from some rows. Given values are once, few, many or a class for expanded clones.

>many|14|TRBV29-1|TRBD2|TRBJ2-1
CSVEGLADYNEQFF
TGCAGCGTTGAGGGGCTAGCGGACTACAATGAGCAGTTCTTC
>few|13|TRBV12-3/TRBV12-4|NA|TRBJ2-3
CASSLLRPDTQYF
TGTGCCAGCAGTTTGCTGAGGCCAGATACGCAGTATTTT
>many|15|TRBV6-1|NA|TRBJ1-1
CASSPRSIMNTEAFF
TGTGCCAGCAGCCCACGCAGTATAATGAACACTGAAGCTTTCTTT
>NA|16|TRBV7-9|NA|TRBJ2-7
CASSPGVAAFFYEQYF
TGTGCCAGCAGCCCAGGGGTAGCGGCATTCTTCTACGAGCAGTACTTC
>many|15|TRBV29-1|TRBD2|TRBJ2-1
CSVGMSGITYNEQFF
TGCAGCGTTGGTATGAGCGGGATTACCTACAATGAGCAGTTCTTC
>few|15|TRBV19|NA|TRBJ2-1
CASSIGRAPYNEQFF
TGTGCCAGTAGTATAGGGCGGGCCCCCTACAATGAGCAGTTCTTC
>many|15|TRBV3-1|NA|TRBJ2-7
CASSQFLQGSYEQYF
TGTGCCAGCAGCCAATTCTTGCAGGGGTCCTACGAGCAGTACTTC
>many|14|TRBV2|NA|TRBJ1-1
CASSVTQGNTEAFF
TGTGCCAGCAGTGTTACGCAGGGAAACACTGAAGCTTTCTTT
>NA|13|TRBV20-1|NA|TRBJ2-1
CSAIGGGDHEQFF
TGCAGTGCAATCGGCGGCGGGGACCATGAGCAGTTCTTC
>many|16|TRBV24-1|NA|TRBJ2-2
CATSDTRQSNTGELFF
TGTGCCACCAGTGATACAAGGCAGAGTAACACCGGGGAGCTGTTTTTT
>many|16|TRBV7-2|NA|TRBJ2-5
CASSLGVTAYQETQYF
TGTGCCAGCAGCTTAGGTGTTACCGCCTACCAAGAGACCCAGTACTTC
>many|14|TRBV19|TRBD2|TRBJ2-7
CASSIVAGVGEQYF
TGTGCCAGTAGTATCGTTGCGGGAGTGGGTGAGCAGTACTTC
>few|13|TRBV15|NA|TRBJ2-5
CATSRDIRETQYF
TGTGCCACCAGCAGAGACATTAGAGAGACCCAGTACTTC
>few|13|TRBV15|NA|TRBJ1-2
CATSRDLRGGYTF
TGTGCCACCAGCAGAGATCTCAGGGGCGGCTACACCTTC
>NA|13|TRBV7-9|TRBD2|TRBJ2-1
CASSSRGGFEQFF
TGTGCCAGCAGCTCGCGGGGGGGGTTCGAGCAGTTCTTC
>NA|14|TRBV5-6|NA|TRBJ2-5
CASGLGGRWETQYF
TGTGCCAGCGGCCTCGGGGGCCGCTGGGAGACCCAGTACTTC
>NA|14|TRBV12-3/TRBV12-4|NA|TRBJ2-7
CASSFGSPGYEQYF
TGTGCCAGCAGTTTCGGCTCCCCTGGATACGAGCAGTACTTC
>NA|14|TRBV7-2|NA|TRBJ2-5
CASLPAVGRETQYF
TGTGCCAGCCTACCCGCGGTAGGGCGGGAGACCCAGTACTTC
>few|15|TRBV7-8|NA|TRBJ2-1
CASILRAASNNEQFF
TGTGCCAGCATTCTCCGGGCGGCCTCAAACAATGAGCAGTTCTTC
>NA|16|TRBV20-1|TRBD2|TRBJ2-4
CSARDGRETAKNIQYF
TGCAGTGCTAGAGACGGGCGGGAGACGGCCAAAAACATTCAGTACTTC
>NA|14|TRBV6-1|NA|TRBJ2-4
CASSEWVAKNIQYF
TGTGCCAGCAGTGAATGGGTAGCCAAAAACATTCAGTACTTC
>NA|18|TRBV12-3/TRBV12-4|TRBD2|TRBJ2-2
CASSLGGTSGRAVGELFF
TGTGCCAGCAGTCTAGGAGGAACTAGCGGGAGAGCAGTCGGGGAGCTGTTTTTT
>NA|16|TRBV6-2/TRBV6-3|NA|TRBJ2-5
CASSYSSDGLAETQYF
TGTGCCAGCAGTTACTCCTCGGACGGTCTCGCGGAGACCCAGTACTTC
>few|12|TRBV10-3|NA|TRBJ1-6
CAISEGLSPLHF
TGTGCCATCAGTGAAGGGCTTTCACCCCTCCACTTT
>NA|15|TRBV19|NA|TRBJ2-7
CASSTMTGSSYEQYF
TGTGCCAGTAGTACAATGACCGGGAGCTCCTACGAGCAGTACTTC
>many|11|TRBV29-1|NA|TRBJ2-4
CSVGNREIQYF
TGCAGCGTTGGAAACAGGGAAATTCAGTACTTC
>few|14|TRBV12-3/TRBV12-4|TRBD1|TRBJ1-2
CASSLGGFEGALTF
TGTGCCAGCAGTTTAGGCGGTTTCGAGGGGGCTTTGACCTTC